A selection of T cell receptor beta chains follows, all from one sample in a study of cytomegalovirus exposure and HLA in healthy donors. Assay: immunoSEQ multiplex PCR; the TCRdb copy retains only in-frame clones and omits some. In the table there are about 120,000 clones, roughly 76% of which are singletons. Sequencing was done on a sample of PBMCs. These receptors all come from a man aged 30 to 45 in good health and CMV-seronegative. Each CDR3 is given with its conserved first and last residue. D genes are given only for firm matches. Only part of the rows carry a size: once, few, many, or a class if the clone is expanded.

V	D	size	J	CDR3	DNA
TRBV5-5	TRBD1	.	TRBJ1-1	CASSISGGMNTEAFF	TGTGCCAGCAGCATATCAGGGGGCATGAACACTGAAGCTTTCTTT
TRBV7-2	TRBD1	.	TRBJ1-1	CASSSLGTGFKAFF	TGTGCCAGCAGCTCCCTCGGGACAGGCTTCAAAGCTTTCTTT
TRBV2	TRBD2	once	TRBJ2-1	CASSEASGGIGNEQFF	TGTGCCAGCAGTGAAGCATCGGGGGGTATAGGGAATGAGCAGTTCTTC
TRBV2	.	few	TRBJ2-5	CASSVRPGTSETQYF	TGTGCCAGCAGTGTTCGCCCAGGAACCTCGGAGACCCAGTACTTC
TRBV5-1	TRBD1	.	TRBJ1-4	CASRQGEGEKLFF	TGCGCCAGCAGGCAGGGGGAAGGTGAAAAACTGTTTTTT
TRBV28	.	.	TRBJ1-5	CASSLDRWGERSNQPQHF	TGTGCCAGCAGTTTGGATCGGTGGGGGGAGAGGAGCAATCAGCCCCAGCATTTT
TRBV30	TRBD2	.	TRBJ2-7	CAWSGRGFDEQYF	TGTGCCTGGAGTGGGCGGGGGTTTGACGAGCAGTACTTC
TRBV4-1	.	few	TRBJ1-4	CASSQVGDEKLFF	TGCGCCAGCAGCCAAGTCGGAGATGAAAAACTGTTTTTT
TRBV9	TRBD1	.	TRBJ1-2	CASSVGRDSNYGYTF	TGTGCCAGCAGCGTAGGTCGGGACAGTAACTATGGCTACACCTTC
TRBV5-1	TRBD1	.	TRBJ2-5	CASSERTGGGETQYF	TGCGCCAGCAGCGAGAGGACAGGGGGAGGAGAGACCCAGTACTTC
TRBV28	.	.	TRBJ2-2	CASRGGGPNTGELFF	TGTGCCAGCAGGGGCGGGGGCCCGAACACCGGGGAGCTGTTTTTT
TRBV2	.	few	TRBJ2-7	CASNRGGPSYEQYF	TGTGCCAGCAACCGAGGAGGGCCCTCCTACGAGCAGTACTTC
TRBV2	TRBD2	.	TRBJ2-7	CASSERLAAYEQYF	TGTGCCAGCAGTGAAAGACTAGCGGCCTACGAGCAGTACTTC
TRBV10-3	TRBD1	.	TRBJ2-7	CAISGFGKDRESSYEQYF	TGTGCCATCAGTGGATTCGGGAAGGACAGGGAGAGCTCCTACGAGCAGTACTTC
TRBV10-3	TRBD2	.	TRBJ2-1	CAISERLAGYNEQFF	TGTGCCATCAGTGAGCGTCTAGCGGGATACAATGAGCAGTTCTTC
TRBV28	TRBD1	few	TRBJ2-7	CASSPGTGSYEQYF	TGTGCCAGCAGTCCCGGGACAGGGTCTTACGAGCAGTACTTC
TRBV19	.	.	TRBJ2-6	CASSTDRPNSSGANGLTF	TGTGCCAGTAGTACCGACAGGCCTAACTCCTCTGGGGCCAACGGCCTGACTTTC
TRBV6-6	.	.	TRBJ2-7	CAIFKQKAAYEQYF	TGTGCTATTTTCAAGCAGAAGGCGGCATACGAGCAGTACTTC
TRBV7-2	.	.	TRBJ1-3	CASSLLSGWTASSGNTIYF	TGTGCCAGCAGCTTACTAAGTGGCTGGACTGCTTCCTCTGGAAACACCATATATTTT
TRBV5-8	.	once	TRBJ1-3	CASGRGSAGNTIYF	TGTGCCAGCGGGAGGGGTTCCGCTGGAAACACCATATATTTT
TRBV9	TRBD1	.	TRBJ2-3	CASSALQGFPRTDTQYF	TGTGCCAGCAGCGCCCTACAGGGGTTTCCTCGCACAGATACGCAGTATTTT
TRBV5-6	.	.	TRBJ2-7	CASSLKRAYEQYF	TGTGCCAGCAGCTTGAAACGGGCCTACGAGCAGTACTTC
TRBV5-1	TRBD2	once	TRBJ2-3	CASSPAASGGASDTQYF	TGCGCCAGCAGCCCAGCCGCTAGCGGGGGGGCCTCAGATACGCAGTATTTT
TRBV9	TRBD2	.	TRBJ2-5	CASSVGFLAGSQETQYF	TGTGCCAGCAGCGTAGGGTTCCTAGCGGGTTCTCAAGAGACCCAGTACTTC
TRBV7-9	TRBD2	.	TRBJ2-5	CASSRTLEGSGKQETQYF	TGCGCCAGCAGCAGGACCCTCGAAGGGAGCGGGAAACAAGAGACCCAGTACTTC
TRBV2	TRBD1	.	TRBJ1-2	CASSKTMTGENYGYTF	TGTGCCAGCAGTAAGACTATGACAGGGGAGAACTATGGCTACACCTTC
TRBV6-5	.	few	TRBJ2-5	CASSYLGQETQYF	TGTGCCAGCAGTTACCTAGGACAAGAGACCCAGTACTTC
TRBV7-2	.	.	TRBJ1-1	CASSLTGQKNTEAFF	TGTGCCAGCAGCTTAACTGGACAGAAGAACACTGAAGCTTTCTTT
TRBV7-2	.	.	TRBJ2-7	CASSSPGRSGEQYF	TGTGCCAGCAGCTCACCGGGGAGGTCCGGGGAGCAGTACTTC
TRBV7-2	.	few	TRBJ1-6	CASSLQGTSPLHF	TGTGCCAGCAGCTTACAGGGGACTTCACCCCTCCACTTT
TRBV5-1	TRBD1	few	TRBJ2-7	CASSRTGDLSYEQYF	TGCGCCAGCAGCCGGACAGGGGATCTGTCCTACGAGCAGTACTTC
TRBV5-1	TRBD2	once	TRBJ2-2	CASSLTSGSGELFF	TGCGCCAGCAGCTTGACTAGCGGGTCCGGGGAGCTGTTTTTT
TRBV6-1	TRBD2	few	TRBJ2-3	CASSEYTGGEDTQYF	TGTGCCAGCAGTGAATACACCGGGGGGGAAGATACGCAGTATTTT
TRBV2	.	.	TRBJ1-1	CASSEALRGNAFF	TGTGCCAGCAGTGAAGCGCTTCGGGGGAATGCTTTCTTT
TRBV29-1	TRBD2	.	TRBJ2-7	CSVILAGDEQYF	TGCAGCGTTATCCTAGCGGGGGACGAGCAGTACTTC
TRBV5-1	.	.	TRBJ2-3	CASSLGQSTDTQYF	TGCGCCAGCAGCTTGGGCCAGAGCACAGATACGCAGTATTTT
TRBV7-2	TRBD1	.	TRBJ1-6	CASSWGTEYNSPLHF	TGTGCCAGCAGTTGGGGGACAGAGTATAATTCACCCCTCCACTTT
TRBV6-5	.	.	TRBJ2-1	CASKPQGEAYNEQFF	TGTGCCAGCAAACCACAGGGAGAGGCCTACAATGAGCAGTTCTTC
TRBV13	.	.	TRBJ2-7	CASSSSFKPYEQYF	TGTGCCAGCAGCTCTTCTTTTAAGCCCTACGAGCAGTACTTC
TRBV6-5	.	once	TRBJ2-7	CASSRPQGDEQYF	TGTGCCAGCAGTCGACCACAGGGTGACGAGCAGTACTTC
TRBV7-9	.	.	TRBJ1-6	CASSLARDYNSPLHF	TGTGCCAGCAGCTTAGCCAGGGACTATAATTCACCCCTCCACTTT
TRBV9	TRBD1	.	TRBJ2-2	CASSLGQGGTGELFF	TGTGCCAGCAGCCTTGGACAGGGAGGCACCGGGGAGCTGTTTTTT
TRBV5-1	TRBD2	once	TRBJ2-5	CASSLAGLAGAQETQYF	TGCGCCAGCAGCTTGGCTGGACTAGCGGGGGCCCAAGAGACCCAGTACTTC
TRBV28	TRBD1	.	TRBJ1-6	CASRDPQGADRSPLHF	TGTGCCAGCAGAGACCCCCAGGGGGCGGATCGGTCACCCCTCCACTTT
TRBV6-7	.	.	TRBJ2-1	CASIRSRDEQFF	TGTGCCAGCATTAGGAGTCGGGATGAGCAGTTCTTC
TRBV25-1	TRBD1	.	TRBJ1-4	CASSEKEGRGSNEKLFF	TGTGCCAGCAGTGAAAAAGAGGGCAGGGGGTCGAATGAAAAACTGTTTTTT
TRBV30	TRBD1	.	TRBJ1-5	CAWSVLGQGKNQPQHF	TGTGCCTGGAGTGTACTGGGACAGGGGAAAAATCAGCCCCAGCATTTT
TRBV25-1	.	.	TRBJ2-7	CASSELGDFPYEQYF	TGTGCCAGCAGTGAGCTGGGGGACTTCCCCTACGAGCAGTACTTC
TRBV4-3	TRBD2	once	TRBJ2-1	CASSQGTSGIYNEQFF	TGCGCCAGCAGCCAAGGGACTAGCGGTATCTACAATGAGCAGTTCTTC
TRBV12-5	.	.	TRBJ2-5	CASGLGLQETQYF	TGTGCTAGTGGTTTGGGGCTGCAAGAGACCCAGTACTTC
TRBV19	TRBD1	.	TRBJ2-2	CASSLRGLNTGELFF	TGTGCCAGTAGCCTCAGGGGGCTAAACACCGGGGAGCTGTTTTTT
TRBV6-1	.	.	TRBJ2-5	CASNPGHRQETQYF	TGTGCCAGCAACCCGGGACACCGACAAGAGACCCAGTACTTC
TRBV28	.	.	TRBJ1-1	CASILWGVEAFF	TGTGCCAGCATCCTGTGGGGAGTTGAAGCTTTCTTT
TRBV2	TRBD2	.	TRBJ2-3	CANPAGGPGDTQYF	TGTGCCAACCCAGCGGGGGGGCCGGGAGATACGCAGTATTTT
TRBV7-2	TRBD1	few	TRBJ1-1	CASSLSGTANTEAFF	TGTGCCAGCAGCCTTTCAGGGACAGCGAACACTGAAGCTTTCTTT
TRBV28	TRBD1	.	TRBJ1-3	CASSLRGTGGRGNTIYF	TGTGCCAGCAGTTTAAGGGGGACAGGGGGACGGGGAAACACCATATATTTT
TRBV6-5	TRBD1	.	TRBJ1-1	CASSRTGGPNTEAFF	TGTGCCAGCAGTCGAACAGGGGGCCCCAACACTGAAGCTTTCTTT
TRBV10-3	TRBD1	.	TRBJ2-2	CAISDRGPTGELFF	TGTGCCATCAGTGACAGGGGGCCCACCGGGGAGCTGTTTTTT
TRBV6-1	.	.	TRBJ2-5	CASQPQDLGWETQYF	TGTGCCAGCCAACCGCAAGACTTGGGTTGGGAGACCCAGTACTTC